Described below is a single TCR beta chain sequence and its context. Once extracted for a subset, genomic DNA was divided evenly among several immunoSEQ plates. As originally analysed: Filtering differed for immunoSEQ, which gave only junction sequences without quality scores. The method was immunoSEQ multiplex PCR; TCRdb's version includes in-frame clones alone and lacks a portion of them. V, J and clone size are those of that table, while D and trimming were read from the DNA. The sample yields about 800,000 clones, roughly 96% seen once. CD8 cells classed as naive were CD45RO-negative and positively selected for CCR7, excluding terminally differentiated effector memory CD45RA+ cells. CDR1 is SNHLY and CDR2 is FYNNEI in the germline V gene. The length of the CDR3 is 14 residues. V lost 4 bases and J lost 0, with 7 bases in between. This sample is part of a study of shared clonotypes between healthy human individuals.

Sequenced: naive CD8+ T cells sorted from blood. The chain is built from TRBV2 and TRBJ2-1; no reliable D call. The TCR comes from a man aged 30 to 39 in good health. The CDR3 sequence: CASSGLSSYNEQFF. The CDR3 nucleotides read TGTGCCAGCAGTGGTTTGAGCTCCTACAATGAGCAGTTCTTC.